This TCR beta chain was profiled in a study of control samples from healthy donors and cancer patients. Germline CDR1 SNHLY, CDR2 FYNNEI. The CDR3 runs to 14 residues. The ends were cut back, 7 bases at V and 5 bases at J, with 17 bases in the middle. TCRdb's table, derived via immunoSEQ multiplex PCR, lists solely in-frame clones and lacks some. Its clone listing holds under 200,000 clones. The source material was blood. The V and J genes are TRBV2 and TRBJ2-5; D is possibly TRBD1 or TRBD2 (5 bases each). The TCR comes from a woman aged 30 to 39 in good health. DNA of the CDR3: TGTGCCAGCAAAGTCCCCCGGGGCCTGGAGACCCAGTACTTC. As protein: CASKVPRGLETQYF. The complete variable domain, with remaining parts taken from reference TRBV2 and TRBJ2-5, reads EPEVTQTPSHQVTQMGQEVILRCVPISNHLYFYWYRQILGQKVEFLVSFYNNEISEKSEIFDDQFSVERPDGSNFTLKIRSTKLEDSAMYFCASKVPRGLETQYFGPGTRLLVL.